This T cell receptor beta chain was obtained from a study of CD8 T cells in ankylosing spondylitis. Notes on the study in general: A subset of motif variants has previously been described in the synovial fluid and blood of reactive arthritis. Roughly eight highly homologous variants made up a TCR beta motif that seemed to typify ankylosing spondylitis blood.

TCRdb re-called the 5' RACE reads through MiXCR, storing one row per CDR3 protein. The sample records 250,000 to 350,000 distinct CDR3 sequences, 15% to 25% being singletons. The germline V gene encodes CDR1 MNHNS and CDR2 SASEGT. V was trimmed by 8 bases and J by 0 bases, leaving 8 bases between them. CDR3 length: 13 residues. Points on this clonotype: The antigen remains unidentified.

The sequenced sample consisted of blood, either unsorted or a sorted T cell fraction (not recorded which). The clonotype comes from a male donor with ankylosing spondylitis or in good health (not recorded which). This sequence joins TRBV6-1 and TRBJ1-5, with D possibly being TRBD1 (5 bases). The CDR3 loop is CASGGDSNQPQHF. DNA of the CDR3: TGTGCCAGCGGGGGGGATAGCAATCAGCCCCAGCATTTT.